The 14 T cell receptor beta chains in this list originate from one sample, sequenced in a study of shared clonotypes between healthy human individuals. Method: immunoSEQ multiplex PCR; TCRdb's copy keeps in-frame clones and lacks some. The table records approximately 1,500,000 clones, approximately 98% of them present only once. Input material: naive CD4+ T cells sorted from blood. Subset denoted: CD45RA+ positively selected. These receptors originate from a young man in good health.

The gene calls are TRBV6-1 and TRBJ2-1; the D gene could be TRBD1 or TRBD2 (5 bases each). CDR1 MNHNS and CDR2 SASEGT come from the germline V gene. CDR3 size: 11 residues. The ends were cut back, 6 bases at V and 10 bases at J, with 10 bases in the middle. Here the CDR3 DNA reads TGTGCCAGCAGGCAGGGACGAGAGCAGTTCTTC. This sequence encodes CASRQGREQFF.

The rearrangement uses TRBV9 and TRBJ2-5; TRBD1 or TRBD2 may be the D gene (5 bases each). This CDR3 region has 13 residues. V lost 0 bases and J 9 bases, leaving 12 bases between the germline ends. Germline assignment: CDR1 SGDLS and CDR2 YYNGEE. CDR3 sequence: CASSVDGGWAQYF. CDR3 coding DNA: TGTGCCAGCAGCGTAGATGGGGGATGGGCCCAGTACTTC.

This chain joins TRBV7-6 and TRBJ1-1, with D possibly matching TRBD1 (6 bases). V dropped 2 bases and J dropped 4 bases, with 8 bases sitting between them. The CDR3 has 13 amino acids. Germline V CDR1 and CDR2: SGHVS, FNYEAQ. CDR3 DNA: TGTGCCAGCAGCTTAATAGGGGGCACTGAAGCTTTCTTT. Translation gives CASSLIGGTEAFF.

CDR3 sequence: CASSMSSGRASDEQFF. CDR3 sequence (DNA): TGTGCCAGTAGTATGAGCAGCGGGAGGGCCTCGGATGAGCAGTTCTTC. This chain uses TRBV19 with TRBJ2-1; 10 bases line up with TRBD2. This CDR3 comprises 16 residues. J lost 8 bases, V lost 3 bases, and 10 bases had no gene match. From germline, CDR1 is LNHDA and CDR2 SQIVND (reference sequence).

J is TRBJ2-3 and V is TRBV25-1; 8 nucleotides line up with TRBD1. V was pared by 2 bases and J by 6 bases, with 7 bases of the junction left unmatched. Germline V gives CDR1 MGHDK, CDR2 SYGVNS. The CDR3 is made up of 15 amino acids. The CDR3 protein is CASSEQGAITDTQYF. The CDR3 DNA sequence: TGTGCCAGCAGTGAACAGGGGGCGATAACGGATACGCAGTATTTT.

The chain joins TRBV18 to TRBJ2-7, with D uncertain. Germline CDR1 KGHSH, CDR2 LQKENI. V lost 3 bases and J lost 6, with 12 bases in between. The CDR3 has 13 amino acids. CDR3 nucleotide sequence: TGTGCCAGCTCACCGCCCTCGGATCGCGAGCAGTACTTC. Residues: CASSPPSDREQYF.

The chain couples TRBV28 to TRBJ1-4; tentatively, D is TRBD1 (5 bases). Germline CDR1 MDHEN, CDR2 SYDVKM. Deletions cut 6 bases from V and 8 bases from J, with 10 bases between. The CDR3 length is 12 residues. CDR3 nucleotide sequence: TGTGCCAGCAGGCAGGGCCTCGAAAAACTGTTTTTT. Translating gives CASRQGLEKLFF.

The chain recombines TRBV11-3 with TRBJ2-7; D may be TRBD1 (5 bases). The CDR3 loop spans 13 amino acids. V lost 5 bases and J 2 bases, leaving 10 bases between the germline ends. CDR1 is SGHNT, CDR2 YENEEA, per germline. CDR3 DNA: TGTGCCAGCAGCCCCAGGGATACCTACGAGCAGTACTTC. It translates to CASSPRDTYEQYF.

Here the CDR3 reads CASSGRNYEQYF. The CDR3 nucleotides are TGTGCCAGCAGCGGACGGAACTACGAGCAGTACTTC. J is TRBJ2-7 and V is TRBV6-5, with no clear D. The germline gives CDR1 MNHEY, CDR2 SVGAGI. The CDR3 runs to 12 residues. Trimming took off 6 bases at V and 3 bases at J, with 9 bases between the two ends.

The chain carries TRBV30 and TRBJ2-1, with D perhaps matching TRBD1 or TRBD2 (7 bases each). Germline-derived CDR1 and CDR2 are GTSNPN and SVGIG (reference sequence). V lost 8 bases, J lost 4 bases, and 21 bases lay in between. This CDR3 has 15 residues. The CDR3 here is CAQRQGLTSYNEQFF. In DNA form, the CDR3 reads TGTGCCCAGAGACAGGGACTAACCTCATACAATGAGCAGTTCTTC.

Comment on this clone: The sample has other DNA sequences that encode this CDR3 too. This chain joins TRBV9 and TRBJ2-1; D is unclear. The CDR3 is made up of 12 amino acids. Deletions cut 2 bases from V and 7 bases from J, with 7 bases between. Per the germline V gene, CDR1 is SGDLS and CDR2 is YYNGEE. This CDR3 reads CASSVGFNEQFF. DNA for the CDR3: TGTGCCAGCAGCGTCGGGTTTAATGAGCAGTTCTTC.

The chain employs TRBV25-1 and TRBJ1-5, with D tentatively TRBD1 (6 bases). This CDR3 contains 13 residues. CDR1 MGHDK and CDR2 SYGVNS come from the germline V gene. Trimming removed 6 bases at V and 7 bases at J, with 13 bases between. CDR3 in DNA: TGTGCCAGCAGCACAGGGACGAACCAGCCCCAGCATTTT. This sequence encodes CASSTGTNQPQHF.

This chain uses TRBV7-2 with TRBJ1-5, with D perhaps TRBD1 (5 bases). CDR1 is SGHTA and CDR2 is FQGNSA in the germline V gene. CDR3 length equals 14 residues. V was trimmed by 5 bases and J by 4 bases, leaving 12 bases between them. The CDR3 nucleotides read TGTGCCAGCAGCCGGAGGGACCAGAATCAGCCCCAGCATTTT. Translated: CASSRRDQNQPQHF.

This chain uses TRBV5-1 with TRBJ2-1; 8 bases map to TRBD2. The V gene's germline CDR1 is SGHRS and CDR2 YFSETQ. J was trimmed by 2 bases and V by 6 bases; bases with no gene match: 13. CDR3 length: 17 residues. The CDR3 spells CASTTREGGSPYNEQFF. The CDR3 DNA sequence: TGCGCCAGCACCACCCGGGAGGGAGGTTCGCCCTACAATGAGCAGTTCTTC.